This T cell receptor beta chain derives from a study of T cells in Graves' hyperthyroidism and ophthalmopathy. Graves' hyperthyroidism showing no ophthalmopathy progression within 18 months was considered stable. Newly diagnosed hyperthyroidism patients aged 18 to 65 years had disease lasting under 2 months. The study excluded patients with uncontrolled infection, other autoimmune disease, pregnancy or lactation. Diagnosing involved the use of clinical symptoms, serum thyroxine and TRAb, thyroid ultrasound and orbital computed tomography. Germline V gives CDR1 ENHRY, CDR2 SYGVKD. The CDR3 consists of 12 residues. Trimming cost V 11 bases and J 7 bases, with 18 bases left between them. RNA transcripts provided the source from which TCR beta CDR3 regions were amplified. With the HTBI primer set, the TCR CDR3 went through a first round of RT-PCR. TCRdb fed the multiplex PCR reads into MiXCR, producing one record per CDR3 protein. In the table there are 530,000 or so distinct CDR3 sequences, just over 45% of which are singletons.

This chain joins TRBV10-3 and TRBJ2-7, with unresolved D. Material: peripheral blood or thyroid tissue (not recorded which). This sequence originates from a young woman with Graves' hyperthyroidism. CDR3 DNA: TGTGCCTCTGTGACAATCTACAATGAGCAGTACTTC. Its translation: CASVTIYNEQYF.